The 4 T cell receptor beta chains presented below share a single source sample, sequenced in a study of T cell responses to AZD1222 COVID-19 vaccine. Method: immunoSEQ multiplex PCR; TCRdb's copy keeps in-frame clones and lacks some. The table shows approximately 80,000 clones, with around 90% occurring only once. The source material was peripheral blood, sampled on day 0 of AZD1222 vaccination. Receptors originate from an adult in good health.

This rearrangement joins TRBV5-1 to TRBJ2-2; D could derive from TRBD1 or TRBD2 (5 bases each). The V gene lost 5 bases and the J gene lost 1 base, with 12 bases spanning the gap. This CDR3 is built from 15 residues. Per the germline V gene, CDR1 is SGHRS and CDR2 is YFSETQ. The CDR3: CASSWGRQNTGELFF. The CDR3 bases are TGCGCCAGCAGTTGGGGACGCCAGAACACCGGGGAGCTGTTTTTT.

V and J are TRBV6-6 and TRBJ1-6, with D unresolved. Trimming removed 2 bases at V and 7 bases at J, with 9 bases between. The CDR3 runs 14 residues. CDR1 is MNHNY, CDR2 SVGAGI, per germline (reference sequence). The CDR3 DNA follows: TGTGCCAGCAGTTACCTGGGGAACAATTCACCCCTCCACTTT. Translation: CASSYLGNNSPLHF.

This chain uses TRBV7-2 with TRBJ1-1; D is unresolved. The length of the CDR3 is 13 residues. Germline V CDR1 and CDR2: SGHTA, FQGNSA. V lost 4 bases to trimming and J lost 4 bases, with 10 bases between them. CDR3 in DNA: TGTGCCAGCAGCTCAGATCTGGGCACTGAAGCTTTCTTT. Amino acid sequence: CASSSDLGTEAFF.

V usage is TRBV2 and J usage is TRBJ1-5; 10 bases line up with TRBD1. The CDR3 runs 15 residues. V was pared by 6 bases and J by 4 bases, with 6 bases of the junction left unmatched. In germline, CDR1 is SNHLY, CDR2 FYNNEI. CDR3: CASSPGTGVNQPQHF. Here the CDR3 DNA reads TGTGCCAGCAGCCCCGGGACAGGGGTTAATCAGCCCCAGCATTTT.